Listed below are T cell receptor beta chains from one sample, sequenced in a study of OX40 agonist ivuxolimab in advanced cancers. Produced via immunoSEQ multiplex PCR; TCRdb's table is partial and in-frame only. The profile shows some 37,000 clones, about 80% of them singletons. The material was CD4+ or CD8+ T cells sorted from blood, obtained in a trial of the OX40 agonist ivuxolimab. The receptors were gathered from an adult with an advanced solid tumor such as melanoma, head and neck, liver or kidney cancer. CDR3s include the opening cysteine and the closing phenylalanine or tryptophan. Not every row has a clone size; where given, it reads once, few, many or a size class.

size: once; V: TRBV7-2; J: TRBJ1-6; CDR3: CASSLGIGTALSPLHF
size: once; V: TRBV4-3; J: TRBJ1-1; CDR3: CASSQSSLGRGTEAFF
size: NA; V: TRBV9; J: TRBJ2-1; CDR3: CASSVVTGPLGEQFF
size: once; V: TRBV18; J: TRBJ1-1; CDR3: CASSQQGGNTEAFF
size: NA; V: TRBV6-5; J: TRBJ1-2; CDR3: CASRTPGTYGYTF
size: NA; V: TRBV6-1; J: TRBJ2-7; CDR3: CASSEAGSYEQYF
size: NA; V: TRBV25-1; J: TRBJ1-4; CDR3: CASSARQGRLGAYEKLFF
size: NA; V: TRBV6-1; J: TRBJ2-7; CDR3: CASSDSPPRDRDYEQYF
size: once; V: TRBV6-5; J: TRBJ1-2; CDR3: CASSSPPFNYGYTF
size: NA; V: TRBV11-2; J: TRBJ1-3; CDR3: CASKQGTSGNTIYF
size: NA; V: TRBV27; J: TRBJ2-6; CDR3: CASSFRTGVASGANVLTF
size: few; V: TRBV4-3; J: TRBJ1-6; CDR3: CASSQSQGAGSPLHF
size: NA; V: TRBV16; J: TRBJ2-2; CDR3: CASSQSLTGGWTGELFF
size: NA; V: TRBV5-1; J: TRBJ1-2; CDR3: CASSVGQGGTNYGYTF
size: NA; V: TRBV15; J: TRBJ1-1; CDR3: CATSRRLDDTEAFF
size: once; V: TRBV7-2; J: TRBJ2-7; CDR3: CASSLRGGAAYEQYF
size: NA; V: TRBV19; J: TRBJ2-2; CDR3: CATEPGGAAGELFF
size: NA; V: TRBV28; J: TRBJ2-3; CDR3: CASSIVGGGAADTQYF
size: NA; V: TRBV7-8; J: TRBJ1-4; CDR3: CASSLSHRGRVIEKLFF
size: NA; V: TRBV5-4; J: TRBJ1-4; CDR3: CASSENAGANEKLFF
size: NA; V: TRBV27; J: TRBJ2-1; CDR3: CASRPRGGSEQFF
size: NA; V: TRBV9; J: TRBJ1-6; CDR3: CASSQGYSPLHF
size: NA; V: TRBV6-6; J: TRBJ1-5; CDR3: CASNDRTYSNQPQHF
size: NA; V: TRBV18; J: TRBJ2-5; CDR3: CASSVSGRQETQYF
size: NA; V: TRBV7-9; J: TRBJ2-7; CDR3: CASTRGEGEQYF
size: NA; V: TRBV5-1; J: TRBJ2-3; CDR3: CASTGTGTTDTQYF
size: NA; V: TRBV15; J: TRBJ1-1; CDR3: CATSRDRTGPMNTEAFF
size: NA; V: TRBV29-1; J: TRBJ2-7; CDR3: CSVSGGAGSYEQYF
size: NA; V: TRBV7-8; J: TRBJ1-2; CDR3: CASSARDGSNYGYTF
size: once; V: TRBV6-5; J: TRBJ1-3; CDR3: CASSPPGRSGNTIYF
size: few; V: TRBV19; J: TRBJ1-1; CDR3: CASTGQGFTEAFF
size: NA; V: TRBV7-2; J: TRBJ1-2; CDR3: CASSEQLNYGYTF
size: NA; V: TRBV19; J: TRBJ2-5; CDR3: CASSEATGGRETQYF
size: NA; V: TRBV7-2; J: TRBJ1-2; CDR3: CASSPYGDGRNYTF
size: NA; V: TRBV5-4; J: TRBJ2-5; CDR3: CASSLSGTGQETQYF
size: NA; V: TRBV2; J: TRBJ1-2; CDR3: CASSEAGTGTMGGYTF
size: once; V: TRBV19; J: TRBJ2-1; CDR3: CASSSNRGNEQFF
size: NA; V: TRBV7-3; J: TRBJ1-1; CDR3: CASSLSTGLATEAFF
size: NA; V: TRBV4-3; J: TRBJ2-3; CDR3: CASSPAVERGAQYF
size: NA; V: TRBV9; J: TRBJ1-4; CDR3: CASSVGTGRKSGEKLFF
size: NA; V: TRBV5-1; J: TRBJ2-2; CDR3: CASSWGTGTTGELFF
size: NA; V: TRBV7-9; J: TRBJ1-2; CDR3: CASTPRNLDYGYTF
size: NA; V: TRBV18; J: TRBJ1-1; CDR3: CASSPSGTGGTEAFF